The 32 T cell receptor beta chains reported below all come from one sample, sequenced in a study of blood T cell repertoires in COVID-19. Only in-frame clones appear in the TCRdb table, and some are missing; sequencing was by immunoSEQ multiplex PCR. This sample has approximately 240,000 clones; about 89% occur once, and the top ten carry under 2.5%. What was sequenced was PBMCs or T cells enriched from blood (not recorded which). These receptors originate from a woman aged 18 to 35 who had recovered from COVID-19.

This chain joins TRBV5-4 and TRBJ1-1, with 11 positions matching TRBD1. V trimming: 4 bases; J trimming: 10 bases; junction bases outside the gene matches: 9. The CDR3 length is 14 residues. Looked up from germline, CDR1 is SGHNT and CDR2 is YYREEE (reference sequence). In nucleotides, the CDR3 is TGTGCCAGCAGCCGCGAGGCCGGGACAGGGGGAGCTTTCTTT. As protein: CASSREAGTGGAFF.

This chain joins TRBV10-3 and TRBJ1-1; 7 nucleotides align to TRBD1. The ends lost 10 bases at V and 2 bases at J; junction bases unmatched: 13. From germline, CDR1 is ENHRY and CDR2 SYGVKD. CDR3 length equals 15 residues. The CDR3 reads CATSRGRQGNTEAFF. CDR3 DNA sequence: TGTGCCACCTCCCGAGGGCGACAGGGTAACACTGAAGCTTTCTTT.

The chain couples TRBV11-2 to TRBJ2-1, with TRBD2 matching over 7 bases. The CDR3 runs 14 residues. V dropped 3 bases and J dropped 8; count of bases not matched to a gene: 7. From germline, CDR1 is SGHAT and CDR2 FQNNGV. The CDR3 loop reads CASSFRDYSDEQFF. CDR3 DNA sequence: TGTGCCAGCAGCTTCCGGGACTATAGCGATGAGCAGTTCTTC.

In DNA form, the CDR3 reads TGTGCCAGCAGCTTAGGGACAGCTTCTGGAAACACCATATATTTT. As protein: CASSLGTASGNTIYF. The chain links TRBV7-8 to TRBJ1-3, with D perhaps matching TRBD1 (6 bases). The germline CDR1 and CDR2 sequences are SGHVS and FQNEAQ. The CDR3 contains 15 residues. The ends were cut back, 1 base at V and 1 base at J, with 8 bases in the middle.

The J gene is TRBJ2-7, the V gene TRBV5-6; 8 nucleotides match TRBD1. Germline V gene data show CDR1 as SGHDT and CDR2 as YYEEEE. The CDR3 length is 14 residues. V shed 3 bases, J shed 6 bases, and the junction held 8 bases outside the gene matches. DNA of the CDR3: TGTGCCAGCAGCTCGCGCAGGGGGCTAAGCGAGCAGTACTTC. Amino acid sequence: CASSSRRGLSEQYF.

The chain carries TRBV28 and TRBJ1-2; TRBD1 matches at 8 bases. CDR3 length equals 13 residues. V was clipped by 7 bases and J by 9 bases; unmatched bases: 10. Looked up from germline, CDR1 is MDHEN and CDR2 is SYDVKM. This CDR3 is CASIGAGGVSYTF. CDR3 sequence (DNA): TGTGCCAGCATCGGGGCAGGGGGCGTGAGCTACACCTTC.

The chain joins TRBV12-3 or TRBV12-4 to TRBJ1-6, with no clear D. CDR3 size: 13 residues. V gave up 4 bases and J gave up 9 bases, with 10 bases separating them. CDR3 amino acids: CASSSLIGSPLHF. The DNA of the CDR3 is TGTGCCAGCAGTTCATTAATCGGTTCACCCCTCCACTTT.

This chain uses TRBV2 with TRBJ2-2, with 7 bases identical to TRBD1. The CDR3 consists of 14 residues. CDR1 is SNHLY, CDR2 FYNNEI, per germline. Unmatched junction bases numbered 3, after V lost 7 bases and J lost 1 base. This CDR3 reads CASTRDRNTGELFF. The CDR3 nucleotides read TGTGCCAGCACCAGGGACAGGAACACCGGGGAGCTGTTTTTT.

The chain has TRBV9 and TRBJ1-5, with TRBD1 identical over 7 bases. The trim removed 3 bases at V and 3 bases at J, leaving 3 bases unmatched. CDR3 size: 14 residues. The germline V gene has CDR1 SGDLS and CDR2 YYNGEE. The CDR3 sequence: CASSAGTANQPQHF. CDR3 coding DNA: TGTGCCAGCAGCGCCGGGACAGCCAATCAGCCCCAGCATTTT.

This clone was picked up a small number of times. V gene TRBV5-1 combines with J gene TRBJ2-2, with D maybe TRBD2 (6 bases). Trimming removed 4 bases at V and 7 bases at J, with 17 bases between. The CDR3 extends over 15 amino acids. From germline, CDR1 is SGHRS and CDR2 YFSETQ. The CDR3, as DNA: TGCGCCAGCAGCCTCCGGGAGTATGGGGGCGGGGAGCTGTTTTTT. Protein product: CASSLREYGGGELFF.

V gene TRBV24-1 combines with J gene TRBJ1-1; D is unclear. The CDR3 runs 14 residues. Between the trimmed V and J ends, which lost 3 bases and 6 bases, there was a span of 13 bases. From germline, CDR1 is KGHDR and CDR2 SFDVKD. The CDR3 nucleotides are TGTGCCACCAGTGATGTTAGGAGCGGCGCTGAAGCTTTCTTT. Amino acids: CATSDVRSGAEAFF.

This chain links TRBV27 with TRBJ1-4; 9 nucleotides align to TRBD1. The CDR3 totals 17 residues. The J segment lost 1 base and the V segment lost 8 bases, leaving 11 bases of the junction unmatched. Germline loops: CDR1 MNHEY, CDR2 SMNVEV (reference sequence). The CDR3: CASSPDRGFLTNEKLFF. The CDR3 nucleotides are TGTGCCAGCTCCCCGGACAGGGGTTTCTTAACTAATGAAAAACTGTTTTTT.

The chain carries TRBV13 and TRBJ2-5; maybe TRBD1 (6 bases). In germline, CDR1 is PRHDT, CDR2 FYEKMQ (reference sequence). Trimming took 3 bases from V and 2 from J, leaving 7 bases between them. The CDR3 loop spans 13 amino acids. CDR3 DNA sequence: TGTGCCAGCAGCTTCGACAGGCAAGAGACCCAGTACTTC. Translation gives CASSFDRQETQYF.

The CDR3 DNA reads as TGTGCCATCAGTAACCGGGACAGGGTTTACGGAAACACCATATATTTT. Translating it yields CAISNRDRVYGNTIYF. The J gene is TRBJ1-3, the V gene TRBV10-3, with TRBD1 identical over 9 bases. From germline, CDR1 is ENHRY and CDR2 SYGVKD. The CDR3 has 16 amino acids. V was pared by 5 bases and J by 4 bases, with 9 bases of the junction left unmatched.

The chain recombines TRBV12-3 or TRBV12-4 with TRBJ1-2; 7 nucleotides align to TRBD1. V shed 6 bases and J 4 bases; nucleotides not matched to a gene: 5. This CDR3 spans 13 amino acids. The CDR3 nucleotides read TGTGCCAGCAGCCCCGGACAGGCCTATGGCTACACCTTC. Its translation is CASSPGQAYGYTF.

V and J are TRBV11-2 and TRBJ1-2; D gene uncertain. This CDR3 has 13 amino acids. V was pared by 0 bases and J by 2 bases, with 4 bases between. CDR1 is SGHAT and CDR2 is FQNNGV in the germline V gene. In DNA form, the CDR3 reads TGTGCCAGCAGCTTAGACGAGAACTATGGCTACACCTTC. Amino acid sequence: CASSLDENYGYTF.

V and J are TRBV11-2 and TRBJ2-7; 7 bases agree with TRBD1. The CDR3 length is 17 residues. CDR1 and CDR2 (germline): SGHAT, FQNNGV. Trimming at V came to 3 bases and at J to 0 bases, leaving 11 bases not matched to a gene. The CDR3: CASSLSRDSVSSYEQYF. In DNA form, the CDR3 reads TGTGCCAGCAGCTTGAGCCGGGACAGTGTTAGCTCCTACGAGCAGTACTTC. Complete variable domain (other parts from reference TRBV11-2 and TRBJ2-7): EAGVAQSPRYKIIEKRQSVAFWCNPISGHATLYWYQQILGQGPKLLIQFQNNGVVDDSQLPKDRFSAERLKGVDSTLKIQPAKLEDSAVYLCASSLSRDSVSSYEQYFGPGTRLTVT.

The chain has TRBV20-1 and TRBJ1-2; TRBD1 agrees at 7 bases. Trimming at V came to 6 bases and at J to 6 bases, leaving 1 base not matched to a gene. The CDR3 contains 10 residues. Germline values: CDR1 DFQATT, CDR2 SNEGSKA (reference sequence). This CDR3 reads CSADRDGYTF. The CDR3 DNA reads TGCAGTGCCGACAGGGATGGCTACACCTTC.

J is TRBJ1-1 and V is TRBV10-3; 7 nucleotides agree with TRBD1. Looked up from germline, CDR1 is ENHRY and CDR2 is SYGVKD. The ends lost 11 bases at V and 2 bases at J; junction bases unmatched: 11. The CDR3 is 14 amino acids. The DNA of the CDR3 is TGTGCCTCAGAGCCCGGGACAGAAAACACTGAAGCTTTCTTT. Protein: CASEPGTENTEAFF.

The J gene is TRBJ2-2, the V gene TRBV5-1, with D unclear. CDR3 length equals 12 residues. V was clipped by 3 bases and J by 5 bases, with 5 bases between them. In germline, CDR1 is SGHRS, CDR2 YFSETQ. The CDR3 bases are TGCGCCAGCAGCTACGGTACCGGGGAGCTGTTTTTT. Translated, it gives CASSYGTGELFF.

Here the CDR3 DNA reads TGTGCCAGCAGCTTACAAACGGGGTGGAGCAATCAGCCCCAGCATTTT. Its translation is CASSLQTGWSNQPQHF. V and J are TRBV7-2 and TRBJ1-5; D remains ambiguous. This CDR3 contains 16 residues. From germline, CDR1 is SGHTA and CDR2 FQGNSA. The germline V and J ends were trimmed by 2 bases and 1 base, with 12 bases remaining between them.

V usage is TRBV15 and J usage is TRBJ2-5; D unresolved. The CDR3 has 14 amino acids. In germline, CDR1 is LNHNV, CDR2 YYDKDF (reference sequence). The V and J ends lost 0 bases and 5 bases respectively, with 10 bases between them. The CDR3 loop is CATSRDRTRETQYF. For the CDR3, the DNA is TGTGCCACCAGCAGAGATCGAACCAGGGAGACCCAGTACTTC.

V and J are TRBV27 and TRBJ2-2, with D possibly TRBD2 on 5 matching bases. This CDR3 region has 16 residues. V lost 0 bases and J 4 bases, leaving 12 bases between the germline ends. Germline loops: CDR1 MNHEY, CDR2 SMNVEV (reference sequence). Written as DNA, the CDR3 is TGTGCCAGCAGTTTATCGCTCCTCGCGGGCACCGGGGAGCTGTTTTTT. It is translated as CASSLSLLAGTGELFF.

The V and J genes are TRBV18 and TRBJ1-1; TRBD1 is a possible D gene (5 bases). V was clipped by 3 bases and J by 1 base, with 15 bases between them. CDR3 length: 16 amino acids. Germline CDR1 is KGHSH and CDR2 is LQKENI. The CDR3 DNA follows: TGTGCCAGCTCACCCCTGCTTTCACAGGCGAACACTGAAGCTTTCTTT. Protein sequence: CASSPLLSQANTEAFF.

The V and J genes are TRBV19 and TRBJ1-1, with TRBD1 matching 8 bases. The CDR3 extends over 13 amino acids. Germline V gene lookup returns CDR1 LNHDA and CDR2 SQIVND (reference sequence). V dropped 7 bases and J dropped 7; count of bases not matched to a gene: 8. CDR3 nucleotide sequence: TGTGCCAGTATGTCAGGGGGCGAGGGTGAAGCTTTCTTT. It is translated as CASMSGGEGEAFF. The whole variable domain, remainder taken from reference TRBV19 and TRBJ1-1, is DGGITQSPKYLFRKEGQNVTLSCEQNLNHDAMYWYRQDPGQGLRLIYYSQIVNDFQKGDIAEGYSVSREKKESFPLTVTSAQKNPTAFYLCASMSGGEGEAFFGQGTRLTVV.

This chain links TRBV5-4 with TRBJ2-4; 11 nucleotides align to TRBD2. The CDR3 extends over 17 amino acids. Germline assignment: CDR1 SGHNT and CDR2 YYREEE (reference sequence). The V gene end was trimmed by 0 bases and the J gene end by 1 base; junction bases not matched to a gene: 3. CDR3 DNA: TGTGCCAGCAGCTTGGTATCTAGCGGGGGGGCCAAAAACATTCAGTACTTC. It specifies CASSLVSSGGAKNIQYF.

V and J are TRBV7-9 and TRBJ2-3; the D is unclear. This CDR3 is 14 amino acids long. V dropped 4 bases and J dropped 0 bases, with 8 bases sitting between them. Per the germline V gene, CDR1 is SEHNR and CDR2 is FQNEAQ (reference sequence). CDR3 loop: CASSSLSSTDTQYF. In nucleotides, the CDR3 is TGTGCCAGCAGCTCCTTGAGCAGCACAGATACGCAGTATTTT.

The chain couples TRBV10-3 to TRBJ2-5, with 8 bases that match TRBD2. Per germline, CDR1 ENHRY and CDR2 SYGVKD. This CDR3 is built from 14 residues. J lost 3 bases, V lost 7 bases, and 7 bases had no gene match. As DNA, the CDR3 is TGTGCCATCAACCCCTCACTAGCGGAAGAGACCCAGTACTTC. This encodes CAINPSLAEETQYF.

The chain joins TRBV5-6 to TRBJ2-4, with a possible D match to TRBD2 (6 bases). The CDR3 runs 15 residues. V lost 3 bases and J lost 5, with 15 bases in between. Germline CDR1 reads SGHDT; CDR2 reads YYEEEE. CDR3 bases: TGTGCCAGCAGCTCGGACTACATTTCCCAAAACATTCAGTACTTC. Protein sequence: CASSSDYISQNIQYF.

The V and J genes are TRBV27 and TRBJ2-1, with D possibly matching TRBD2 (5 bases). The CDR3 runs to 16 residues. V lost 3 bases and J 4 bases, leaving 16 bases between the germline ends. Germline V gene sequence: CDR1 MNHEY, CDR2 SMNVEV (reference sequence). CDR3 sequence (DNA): TGTGCCAGCAGTTTCACGTTTCGGGAACCATACAATGAGCAGTTCTTC. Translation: CASSFTFREPYNEQFF.

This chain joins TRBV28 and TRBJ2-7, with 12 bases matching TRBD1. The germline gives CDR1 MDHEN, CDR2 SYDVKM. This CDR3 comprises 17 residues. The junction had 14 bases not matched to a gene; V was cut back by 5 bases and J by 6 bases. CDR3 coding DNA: TGTGCCAGCAGTGCAAACTTCCTCCGGGACAGGGGGCGCGAGCAGTACTTC. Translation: CASSANFLRDRGREQYF.

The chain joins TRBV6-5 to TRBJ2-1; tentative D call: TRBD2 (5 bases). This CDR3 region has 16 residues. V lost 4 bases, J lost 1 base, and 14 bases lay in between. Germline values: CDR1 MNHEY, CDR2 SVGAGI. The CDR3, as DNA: TGTGCCAGCAGTTCCCGTAGCGCCAAGTCCTACAATGAGCAGTTCTTC. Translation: CASSSRSAKSYNEQFF.